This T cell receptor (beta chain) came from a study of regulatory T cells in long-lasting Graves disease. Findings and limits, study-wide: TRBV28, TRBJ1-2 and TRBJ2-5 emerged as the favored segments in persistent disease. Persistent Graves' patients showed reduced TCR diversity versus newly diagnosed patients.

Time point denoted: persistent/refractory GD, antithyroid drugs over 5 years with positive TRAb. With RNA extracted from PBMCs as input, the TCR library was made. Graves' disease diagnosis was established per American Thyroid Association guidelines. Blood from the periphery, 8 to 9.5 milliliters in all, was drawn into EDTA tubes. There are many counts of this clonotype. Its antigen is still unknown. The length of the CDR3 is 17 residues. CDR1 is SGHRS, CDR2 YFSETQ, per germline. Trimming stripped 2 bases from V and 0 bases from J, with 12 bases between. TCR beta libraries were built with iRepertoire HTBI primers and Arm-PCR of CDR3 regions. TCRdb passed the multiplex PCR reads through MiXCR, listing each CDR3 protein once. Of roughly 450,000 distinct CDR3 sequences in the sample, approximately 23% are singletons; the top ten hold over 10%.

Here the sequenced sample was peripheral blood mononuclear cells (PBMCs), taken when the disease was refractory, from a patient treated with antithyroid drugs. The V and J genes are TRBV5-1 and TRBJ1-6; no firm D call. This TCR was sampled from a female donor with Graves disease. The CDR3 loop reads CASSLDRTVSYNSPLHF. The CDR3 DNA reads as TGCGCCAGCAGCTTAGATCGGACGGTCTCCTATAATTCACCCCTCCACTTT.